The entry that follows covers one T cell receptor (beta chain) sequence. Profiled with immunoSEQ multiplex PCR; TCRdb holds only in-frame clones, not every one. The sample includes 300,000 or so clones, about 85% of them seen just once. The data were obtained in a study of blood T cell repertoires in COVID-19. Study at large: Acute and convalescent COVID-19 specimens originated in the United States, Italy and Spain.

This CDR3 region has 13 residues. Trimming stripped 4 bases from V and 7 bases from J, with 15 bases between. Germline loops: CDR1 SGHNT, CDR2 YYREEE (reference sequence). This sequence was found in a woman between 50 and 59 years old with active or convalescent COVID-19. The chain carries TRBV5-4 and TRBJ2-7; tentative D call: TRBD2 (5 bases). Sequenced input: peripheral blood. The CDR3 protein is CASSPRDSREQYF. The CDR3 DNA follows: TGTGCCAGCAGCCCACGGGATTCACGGGAGCAGTACTTC.